This T cell receptor beta chain was recovered during a study of vaccination and CD4 T cells after COVID-19. The Oncomine TCR Beta short-read assay was applied to DNA of cultured CD4+ T cells. TCRdb fed the PCR reads into MiXCR, producing one record per CDR3 protein. The sample carries roughly 10,000 distinct CDR3 sequences, about 57% recorded once. Comments on this clonotype: No antigen is known for it.

Treatment here: roughly 11-day PBMC culture with coronavirus spike peptide pools or control peptides (ViraFEST assay). The V gene's germline CDR1 is LGHNA and CDR2 YNFKEQ. CDR3 length: 16 amino acids. V was pared by 0 bases and J by 4 bases, with 15 bases between. The chain uses TRBV4-2 and TRBJ1-2; D gene uncertain. This clonotype originated in a human donor who had recovered from COVID-19. The sequenced sample was CD4+ T cells from blood, cultured in vitro. The CDR3 loop reads CASSQDRGSSSYGYTF. The DNA for the CDR3 is TGTGCCAGCAGCCAAGATCGAGGGAGTAGTAGCTATGGCTACACCTTC.